What follows are 8 T cell receptor beta chains derived from one specimen sequenced in a study of shared clonotypes between healthy human individuals. The assay was immunoSEQ multiplex PCR, and TCRdb's table has in-frame clones only and misses some. The sample comprises some 2,100,000 clones, roughly 91% of which are singletons, and 1.5% to 2% rests with the top ten. Positive CCR7 selection of CD45RO-negative cells yielded the naive CD8 cells, and terminally differentiated effector memory CD45RA+ cells were excluded. Sequenced material: naive CD8+ T cells from PBMCs. The receptors originated from a man aged 18 to 29 in good health. Some clones in this sample may be carry-over from other donors' samples.

This clone has just one count. The chain uses TRBV4-3 and TRBJ2-2; D remains unclear. V gave up 0 bases and J gave up 5 bases, with 16 bases separating them. The germline V gene has CDR1 LGHNA and CDR2 YSLEER. This CDR3 has 17 amino acids. The CDR3 DNA sequence: TGCGCCAGCAGCCAAGATTACGGAGTAGAGTTGACCGGGGAGCTGTTTTTT. This sequence encodes CASSQDYGVELTGELFF.

V usage is TRBV25-1 and J usage is TRBJ2-7; D might be TRBD2 (6 bases). The germline V gene encodes CDR1 MGHDK and CDR2 SYGVNS. The length of the CDR3 is 16 residues. With 6 bases removed from V and 3 bases from J, the gap between germline ends came to 21 bases. The CDR3 protein is CASSAGSGEGIYEQYF. The CDR3, as DNA: TGTGCCAGCAGCGCTGGGTCGGGGGAAGGTATCTACGAGCAGTACTTC.

In its sample, this clone was seen once. The chain is built from TRBV4-2 and TRBJ1-4; TRBD1 matches 8 bases. CDR1 is LGHNA, CDR2 YNFKEQ, per germline. The CDR3 runs 15 residues. J lost 8 bases, V lost 4 bases, and 9 bases had no gene match. CDR3: CASSPRTGPGEKLFF. The CDR3 region has the DNA TGTGCCAGCAGCCCGCGGACAGGGCCGGGAGAAAAACTGTTTTTT.

For this clone: Other DNA variants within this sample encode the same CDR3. This rearrangement joins TRBV4-3 to TRBJ2-1, with no clear D. Germline assignment: CDR1 LGHNA and CDR2 YSLEER. The CDR3 has 15 residues. V gave up 8 bases and J gave up 0 bases, with 14 bases separating them. CDR3 DNA sequence: TGCGCCAGCCGCCCCCGGACGAGCTCCTACAATGAGCAGTTCTTC. As protein: CASRPRTSSYNEQFF.

V and J are TRBV7-8 and TRBJ2-7, with 8 nucleotides matching TRBD2. The CDR3 loop spans 15 amino acids. The V gene end was trimmed by 5 bases and the J gene end by 7 bases; junction bases not matched to a gene: 13. CDR1 SGHVS and CDR2 FQNEAQ come from the germline V gene. CDR3 loop: CASSPVGAGVEEQYF. As DNA, the CDR3 is TGTGCCAGCAGCCCAGTTGGAGCGGGAGTGGAGGAGCAGTACTTC.

The V and J genes are TRBV15 and TRBJ2-5; TRBD2 aligns across 10 bases. The germline gives CDR1 LNHNV, CDR2 YYDKDF (reference sequence). This CDR3 is 16 amino acids long. V lost 1 base, J lost 3 bases, and 5 bases stayed unmatched. The CDR3 sequence is CATSRGVLAGKETQYF. The DNA for the CDR3 is TGTGCCACCAGCAGAGGGGTACTAGCGGGGAAAGAGACCCAGTACTTC.

This chain links TRBV9 with TRBJ1-4; TRBD1 might be the D (6 bases). The germline CDR1 and CDR2 sequences are SGDLS and YYNGEE. Trimming pared 3 bases from V and 6 bases from J, leaving 12 bases between. The length of the CDR3 is 14 residues. As DNA, the CDR3 is TGTGCCAGCAGCGAGCTGGACAGCTATGAAAAACTGTTTTTT. Translating it yields CASSELDSYEKLFF.

This chain joins TRBV7-9 and TRBJ2-3; D ambiguous. CDR3 size: 14 residues. Germline V gives CDR1 SEHNR, CDR2 FQNEAQ (reference sequence). V was shortened by 4 bases and J by 1 base, with 9 bases between the two germline ends. The CDR3 is CASSSGFGTDTQYF. The CDR3 DNA sequence: TGTGCCAGCAGCTCCGGGTTCGGCACAGATACGCAGTATTTT. The variable domain in full, with the rest retrieved from reference TRBV7-9 and TRBJ2-3, is DTGVSQNPRHKITKRGQNVTFRCDPISEHNRLYWYRQTLGQGPEFLTYFQNEAQLEKSRLLSDRFSAERPKGSFSTLEIQRTEQGDSAMYLCASSSGFGTDTQYFGPGTRLTVL.